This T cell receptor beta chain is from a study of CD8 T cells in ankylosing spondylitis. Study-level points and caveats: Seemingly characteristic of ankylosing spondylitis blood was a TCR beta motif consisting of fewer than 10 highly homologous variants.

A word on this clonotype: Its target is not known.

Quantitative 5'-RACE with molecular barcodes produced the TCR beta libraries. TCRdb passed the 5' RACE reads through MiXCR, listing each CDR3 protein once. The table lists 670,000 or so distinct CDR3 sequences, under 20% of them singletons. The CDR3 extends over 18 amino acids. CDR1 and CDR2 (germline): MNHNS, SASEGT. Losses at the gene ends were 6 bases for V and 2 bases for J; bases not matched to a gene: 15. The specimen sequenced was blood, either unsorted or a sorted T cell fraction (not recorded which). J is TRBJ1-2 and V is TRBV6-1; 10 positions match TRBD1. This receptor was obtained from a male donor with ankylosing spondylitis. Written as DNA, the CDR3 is TGTGCCAGCAGGAAAAAGCCGGGACAGGGGCTATGGAACTATGGCTACACCTTC. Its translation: CASRKKPGQGLWNYGYTF.